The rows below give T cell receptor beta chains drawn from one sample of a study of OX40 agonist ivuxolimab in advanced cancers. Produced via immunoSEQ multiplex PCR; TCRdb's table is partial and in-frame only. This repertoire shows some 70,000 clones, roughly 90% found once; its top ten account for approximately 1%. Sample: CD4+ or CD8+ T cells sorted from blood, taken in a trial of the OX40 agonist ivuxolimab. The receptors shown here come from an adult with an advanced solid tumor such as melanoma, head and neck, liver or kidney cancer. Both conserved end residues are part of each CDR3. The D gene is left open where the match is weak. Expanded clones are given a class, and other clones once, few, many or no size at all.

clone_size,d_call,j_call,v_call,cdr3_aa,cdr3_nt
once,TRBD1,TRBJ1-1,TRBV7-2,CASRVGQGSTEAFF,TGTGCCAGCAGGGTTGGACAGGGGAGTACTGAAGCTTTCTTT
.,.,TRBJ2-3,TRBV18,CASSPALDTQYF,TGTGCCAGCTCACCGGCGCTGGATACGCAGTATTTT
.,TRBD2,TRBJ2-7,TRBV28,CASSILAGSSYEQYF,TGTGCCAGCAGTATCCTAGCGGGGAGCTCCTACGAGCAGTACTTC
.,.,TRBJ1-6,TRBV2,CASRFGLYNSPLHF,TGTGCCAGCAGGTTCGGGCTGTATAATTCACCCCTCCACTTT
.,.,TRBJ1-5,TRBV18,CASSPDAINQPQHF,TGTGCCAGCTCACCGGACGCCATAAATCAGCCCCAGCATTTT
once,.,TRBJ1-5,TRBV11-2,CASSLYGAGYQPQHF,TGTGCCAGCAGCTTATATGGGGCAGGATATCAGCCCCAGCATTTT
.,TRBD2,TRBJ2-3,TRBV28,CASSRGLARDTQYF,TGTGCCAGCAGTCGGGGACTAGCGAGAGATACGCAGTATTTT
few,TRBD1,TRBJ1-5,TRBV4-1,CASSQQTGKVPQHF,TGCGCCAGCAGCCAACAGACAGGGAAAGTGCCCCAGCATTTT
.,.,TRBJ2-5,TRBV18,CASSPPRGMETQYF,TGTGCCAGCTCACCACCGCGCGGGATGGAGACCCAGTACTTC
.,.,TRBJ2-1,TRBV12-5,CASGFGLVQGNEQFF,TGTGCTAGTGGTTTTGGGCTCGTTCAGGGGAATGAGCAGTTCTTC
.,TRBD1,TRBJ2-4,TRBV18,CASSHDRDLAKNIQYF,TGTGCCAGCTCACACGACAGGGATCTAGCCAAAAACATTCAGTACTTC
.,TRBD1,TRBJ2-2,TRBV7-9,CASRASGTGGTGELFF,TGTGCCAGCAGGGCGTCCGGGACAGGAGGAACCGGGGAGCTGTTTTTT
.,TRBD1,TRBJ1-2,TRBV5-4,CASSFEGATTGYTF,TGTGCCAGCAGCTTTGAGGGGGCCACCACTGGCTACACCTTC
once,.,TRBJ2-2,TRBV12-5,CASGLVGGNTGELFF,TGTGCTAGTGGTTTGGTGGGGGGCAACACCGGGGAGCTGTTTTTT